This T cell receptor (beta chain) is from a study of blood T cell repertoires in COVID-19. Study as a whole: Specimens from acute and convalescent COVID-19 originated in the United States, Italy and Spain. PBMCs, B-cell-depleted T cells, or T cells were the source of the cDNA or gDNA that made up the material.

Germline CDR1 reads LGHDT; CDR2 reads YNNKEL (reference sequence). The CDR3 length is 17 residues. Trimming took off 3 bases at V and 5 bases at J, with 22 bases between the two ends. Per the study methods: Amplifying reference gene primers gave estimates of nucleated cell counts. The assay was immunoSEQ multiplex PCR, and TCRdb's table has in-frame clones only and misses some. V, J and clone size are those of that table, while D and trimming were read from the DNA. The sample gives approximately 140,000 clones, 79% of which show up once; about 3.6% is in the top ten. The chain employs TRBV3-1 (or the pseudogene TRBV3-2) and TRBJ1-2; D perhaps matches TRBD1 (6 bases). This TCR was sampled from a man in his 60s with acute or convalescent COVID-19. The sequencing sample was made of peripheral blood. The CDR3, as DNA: TGTGCCAGCAGCCAGACCTCCAACAGGGTTTCTTTGTATGGCTACACCTTC. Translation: CASSQTSNRVSLYGYTF.